The 14 T cell receptor beta chains in this list originate from one sample, sequenced in a study of cytomegalovirus exposure and HLA in healthy donors. This table comes from immunoSEQ multiplex PCR, and its TCRdb copy is limited to in-frame clones, with some not included. The sample records about 200,000 clones, about three quarters being singletons. Sequenced: PBMCs. Receptor source: a woman aged 25 to 39 in good health and CMV-seronegative.

The chain recombines TRBV18 with TRBJ2-2, with 11 bases aligning to TRBD2. The CDR3 loop spans 17 amino acids. Germline CDR1 and CDR2: KGHSH and LQKENI. J lost 1 base, V lost 5 bases, and 6 bases had no gene match. CDR3 DNA sequence: TGTGCCAGCTCAATTATGACTAGCGGGGAGAACACCGGGGAGCTGTTTTTT. Translating it yields CASSIMTSGENTGELFF.

The chain has TRBV19 and TRBJ1-2; D is uncertain. Germline V gene sequence: CDR1 LNHDA, CDR2 SQIVND (reference sequence). Trimming took off 6 bases at V and 1 base at J, with 9 bases between the two ends. The CDR3 sequence is 13 residues long. CDR3 sequence reads: CASRAAVNYGYTF. DNA of the CDR3: TGTGCCAGTAGGGCGGCAGTTAACTATGGCTACACCTTC.

V is TRBV5-6 and J is TRBJ1-1; 9 bases are shared with TRBD1. Germline V lookup: CDR1 SGHDT, CDR2 YYEEEE. V trimming: 3 bases; J trimming: 10 bases; junction bases outside the gene matches: 10. The CDR3 length is 14 residues. The DNA of the CDR3 is TGTGCCAGCAGCTGGGCGGACAGGGGACGTCCAGCTTTCTTT. It is translated as CASSWADRGRPAFF.

The chain carries TRBV6-5 and TRBJ2-1; 9 nucleotides agree with TRBD1. There are 14 residues in the CDR3. Trimming took 8 bases from V and 3 from J; bases not matched to a gene: 5. Per germline, CDR1 MNHEY and CDR2 SVGAGI. CDR3 nucleotides: TGTGCCAGCGTGGGGACAGGGTACTACAATGAGCAGTTCTTC. It codes for CASVGTGYYNEQFF.

This rearrangement joins TRBV30 to TRBJ2-5, with D perhaps matching TRBD1 (6 bases). The CDR3 is 14 amino acids. CDR1 GTSNPN and CDR2 SVGIG come from the germline V gene (reference sequence). Trimming took off 4 bases at V and 5 bases at J, with 17 bases between the two ends. CDR3 loop: CAWKRLPGAETQYF. The CDR3 nucleotides read TGTGCCTGGAAAAGGTTACCAGGGGCCGAGACCCAGTACTTC.

This clone was seen a single time. The V gene is TRBV2, the J gene TRBJ2-2; D remains ambiguous. In germline, CDR1 is SNHLY, CDR2 FYNNEI. The CDR3 has 16 residues. The V end was cut by 0 bases, the J end by 6 bases, with 14 bases between. This CDR3 is CASSEAASRVSGELFF. The CDR3 DNA reads as TGTGCCAGCAGTGAAGCCGCAAGTCGCGTGTCCGGGGAGCTGTTTTTT. Using reference TRBV2 and TRBJ2-2 for the parts outside the CDR3, the full variable domain is EPEVTQTPSHQVTQMGQEVILRCVPISNHLYFYWYRQILGQKVEFLVSFYNNEISEKSEIFDDQFSVERPDGSNFTLKIRSTKLEDSAMYFCASSEAASRVSGELFFGEGSRLTVL.

This clone has only a few counts. The V gene is TRBV30, the J gene TRBJ1-2; 12 positions agree with TRBD1. V lost 2 bases and J lost 4; bases outside the gene matches: 11. CDR1 and CDR2 (germline): GTSNPN, SVGIG (reference sequence). This CDR3 contains 17 residues. In DNA form, the CDR3 reads TGTGCCTGGAGTCCACCGGGACAGGGGGCGCGGAGCTATGGCTACACCTTC. This codes for CAWSPPGQGARSYGYTF.

The V gene is TRBV7-9, the J gene TRBJ1-3; D not certain. V lost 5 bases and J 0 bases, leaving 8 bases between the germline ends. This CDR3 spans 14 amino acids. CDR1 and CDR2 from the germline V gene are SEHNR and FQNEAQ (reference sequence). DNA for the CDR3: TGTGCCAGCAGCCGGTCAGGCTCTGGAAACACCATATATTTT. The encoded protein is CASSRSGSGNTIYF.

The V gene is TRBV30, the J gene TRBJ2-2; unclear D gene. CDR1 and CDR2 from the germline V gene are GTSNPN and SVGIG (reference sequence). CDR3 length: 13 amino acids. The V gene lost 0 bases and the J gene lost 6 bases, with 8 bases spanning the gap. Written as DNA, the CDR3 is TGTGCCTGGAGTGTACTCGTACCCGGGGAGCTGTTTTTT. This codes for CAWSVLVPGELFF.

This clone was seen only once. The chain carries TRBV12-5 and TRBJ2-4, with D unclear. Germline V gives CDR1 LGHNT, CDR2 FRNRAP. With 7 bases removed from V and 0 bases from J, the gap between germline ends came to 13 bases. This CDR3 region has 15 residues. The CDR3 here is CASAQVGLAKNIQYF. The CDR3 coding sequence is TGTGCTAGTGCCCAGGTGGGCTTAGCCAAAAACATTCAGTACTTC. Combining the CDR3 with reference TRBV12-5 and TRBJ2-4 gives the whole variable domain DARVTQTPRHKVTEMGQEVTMRCQPILGHNTVFWYRQTMMQGLELLAYFRNRAPLDDSGMPKDRFSAEMPDATLATLKIQPSEPRDSAVYFCASAQVGLAKNIQYFGAGTRLSVL.

This clone has just a few counts. The chain recombines TRBV7-8 with TRBJ2-7; 9 bases are a match to TRBD1. After removal of 3 bases from V and 9 bases from J, the junction contained 18 bases not matched to a gene. Germline V CDR1 and CDR2: SGHVS, FQNEAQ. The length of the CDR3 is 17 residues. Here the CDR3 reads CASSFQGQGLGGMWQYF. CDR3 nucleotide sequence: TGTGCCAGCAGCTTCCAGGGACAGGGACTGGGGGGAATGTGGCAGTACTTC.

The chain carries TRBV18 and TRBJ1-4; no clear D. CDR3 size: 14 residues. CDR1 and CDR2 from the germline V gene are KGHSH and LQKENI. Trimming stripped 2 bases from V and 10 bases from J, with 14 bases between. This CDR3 reads CASSPNSREGKLFF. The DNA for the CDR3 is TGTGCCAGCTCACCAAACAGCCGGGAAGGAAAACTGTTTTTT.

The V and J genes are TRBV27 and TRBJ2-1; D may be TRBD1 (6 bases). Germline assignment: CDR1 MNHEY and CDR2 SMNVEV (reference sequence). V was trimmed by 1 base and J by 4 bases, leaving 14 bases between them. This CDR3 contains 16 residues. CDR3 loop: CASSLYRVGGYNEQFF. Here the CDR3 DNA reads TGTGCCAGCAGTTTATACAGGGTGGGTGGATACAATGAGCAGTTCTTC.

The chain joins TRBV6-6 to TRBJ2-7, with 9 bases that match TRBD1. This CDR3 contains 13 residues. V was clipped by 6 bases and J by 7 bases; unmatched bases: 7. Germline CDR1 reads MNHNY; CDR2 reads SVGAGI (reference sequence). The CDR3 nucleotides read TGTGCCAGCAGGGGGGACAGGGTTGATGAGCAGTACTTC. Its translation: CASRGDRVDEQYF.